The rows below give T cell receptor beta chains drawn from one sample of a study of blood T cell repertoires in COVID-19. The method was immunoSEQ multiplex PCR; TCRdb's version includes in-frame clones alone and lacks a portion of them. The table shows nearly 250,000 clones, with around 86% occurring only once. The sample taken for sequencing was PBMCs or T cells enriched from blood (not recorded which). These receptors all stem from a woman in her 50s who had recovered from COVID-19. Each CDR3 is given with its conserved first and last residue. The order of the fields is V gene, D gene, clone size, J gene, CDR3 DNA, CDR3 protein. The D gene is left open where the match is weak. Some rows have no size entry. The others give once, few or many, or a class for an expanded clone.

TRBV3-1/TRBV3-2	NA	NA	TRBJ1-1	TGTGCCAGCAGCCGGGCGGGGAACACTGAAGCTTTCTTT	CASSRAGNTEAFF
TRBV7-9	NA	NA	TRBJ1-1	TGTGCCAGCAGCTTATGGTTCGGCGGGGACACTGAAGCTTTCTTT	CASSLWFGGDTEAFF
TRBV6-2/TRBV6-3	TRBD2	few	TRBJ2-2	TGTGCCAGCAACCCTAGCGGGAGGGGCACCGGGGAGCTGTTTTTT	CASNPSGRGTGELFF
TRBV6-5	NA	NA	TRBJ1-1	TGTGCCAGCAGGACCGCAGGGTTCCCGAACACTGAAGCTTTCTTT	CASRTAGFPNTEAFF
TRBV19	NA	NA	TRBJ1-1	TGTGCCAGTAGTATCTCGGCAGGGCGGCTGGGTGAAGCTTTCTTT	CASSISAGRLGEAFF
TRBV4-1	NA	NA	TRBJ1-5	TGCGCCAGCAGCCAAGGACCGGCGGTGAATCAGCCCCAGCATTTT	CASSQGPAVNQPQHF
TRBV30	NA	few	TRBJ2-1	TGTGCCTGGAGTGGACAGGCGGGCTACAATGAGCAGTTCTTC	CAWSGQAGYNEQFF
TRBV30	NA	NA	TRBJ2-7	TGTGCCTGGAGACGGGGTCCGAGCTCCTACGAGCAGTACTTC	CAWRRGPSSYEQYF
TRBV28	NA	NA	TRBJ2-5	TGTGCCAGCAGTCCCCGTGAGACCCAGTACTTC	CASSPRETQYF
TRBV6-2/TRBV6-3	NA	NA	TRBJ1-1	TGTGCCAGCAGTTACTTCCTGAGGGAGGGAAACACTGAAGCTTTCTTT	CASSYFLREGNTEAFF
TRBV5-1	TRBD1	NA	TRBJ2-3	TGCGCCAGCAGGACAGGGGTCCCCACAGATACGCAGTATTTT	CASRTGVPTDTQYF
TRBV18	NA	NA	TRBJ2-3	TGTGCCAGCTCAACCGACACGGCAGATACGCAGTATTTT	CASSTDTADTQYF
TRBV19	NA	once	TRBJ1-6	TGTGCCAGTAGGTTACAGGGATCCGATTCACCCCTCCACTTT	CASRLQGSDSPLHF
TRBV11-2	NA	NA	TRBJ2-5	TGTGCCAGCAGCTTAGATCCTTGGCAGGGTGAAGAGACCCAGTACTTC	CASSLDPWQGEETQYF
TRBV2	NA	NA	TRBJ2-7	TGTGCCAGCAGGTGGACCAGGGCGTACGAGCAGTACTTC	CASRWTRAYEQYF
TRBV28	TRBD1	NA	TRBJ2-3	TGTGCCAGCAGGGAGACAGGGGGCGGGTCAGATACGCAGTATTTT	CASRETGGGSDTQYF
TRBV23-1	NA	NA	TRBJ1-5	TGCGCCAGCACACGGGGGTGGGGGTCCAATCGCGGGATGAGCAATCAGCCCCAGCATTTT	CASTRGWGSNRGMSNQPQHF
TRBV14	TRBD2	NA	TRBJ2-7	TGTGCCAGCAGCTTGCGGGGGGGTTACGAGCAGTACTTC	CASSLRGGYEQYF
TRBV28	TRBD1	NA	TRBJ2-5	TGTGCCAGCACCCTGGGGACAGGCCCTCGGACCCAGTACTTC	CASTLGTGPRTQYF
TRBV6-2/TRBV6-3	NA	NA	TRBJ2-2	TGTGCCAGCAGTTACTCGAGGGCAGGAAACACCGGGGAGCTGTTTTTT	CASSYSRAGNTGELFF
TRBV7-9	NA	NA	TRBJ1-1	TGTGCCAGCAGCCTAGGACACACAAACACTGAAGCTTTCTTT	CASSLGHTNTEAFF
TRBV6-1	NA	NA	TRBJ2-4	TGTGCCAGCAGTGATCGGGGATTGAGGCAGGGGACCTCCAGGTACTTC	CASSDRGLRQGTSRYF